These T cell receptor beta chains were read from a single sample in a study of Ad26.COV2.S vaccination and SARS-CoV-2 variants. This table comes from immunoSEQ multiplex PCR, and its TCRdb copy is limited to in-frame clones, with some not included. The table records hundreds of thousands of clones, around 89% of them present only once. Here the sequenced sample was peripheral blood, taken in a trial of Ad26.COV2.S vaccine versus placebo. The source is a person between 18 and 60 years old who received the Ad26.COV2.S COVID-19 vaccine or a placebo. CDR3s include the opening cysteine and the closing phenylalanine or tryptophan. D genes are given only for firm matches. Clone size is shown for a subset of rows, as once, few, many or a class of expanded clone.

TRBV7-2	.	TRBJ2-1	once	TGTGCCAGCAGCAAAATCGATGAGCAGTTCTTC	CASSKIDEQFF
TRBV19	.	TRBJ2-1	.	TGTGCCAGTAGTATAGAGGCGGGTGGCAGGGTAAATGAGCAGTTCTTC	CASSIEAGGRVNEQFF
TRBV28	.	TRBJ1-2	.	TGTGCCAGCAGTCCCCCGGAACATGGTGGCTACACCTTC	CASSPPEHGGYTF
TRBV5-5	.	TRBJ2-5	.	TGTGCCAGCAGCTTGGAGGGTACCCCTCAAGAGACCCAGTACTTC	CASSLEGTPQETQYF
TRBV6-1	TRBD1	TRBJ2-7	once	TGTGCCAGCAGGCAACTCCGGGACAGATACGAGCAGTACTTC	CASRQLRDRYEQYF
TRBV6-2/TRBV6-3	.	TRBJ2-7	.	TGTGCCAGCAGTTACTCGACTGCCGAGCAGTACTTC	CASSYSTAEQYF
TRBV18	.	TRBJ2-3	.	TGTGCCAGCTCACCATCGGCTAGCGCGAGATACACAGATACGCAGTATTTT	CASSPSASARYTDTQYF
TRBV27	.	TRBJ1-1	.	TGTGCCAGCAGTAGGGACCCGGGACAGAACACTGAAGCTTTCTTT	CASSRDPGQNTEAFF
TRBV30	.	TRBJ2-7	.	TGTGCCTGGAGTCAAGATAGCGAGCAGTACTTC	CAWSQDSEQYF
TRBV19	.	TRBJ2-3	.	TGTGCCAGTAGTATTGGGGGGACAGATACGCAGTATTTT	CASSIGGTDTQYF
TRBV9	TRBD1	TRBJ2-5	.	TGTGCCAGCAGCGTAGAGGGGACAGGGGCGGAGACCCAGTACTTC	CASSVEGTGAETQYF
TRBV5-4	.	TRBJ1-1	.	TGTGCCAGCAGCTTGGCGGGGGACACTGAAGCTTTCTTT	CASSLAGDTEAFF
TRBV24-1	.	TRBJ2-1	.	TGTGCCACCAGTGACTCCTCAGAGAATGAGCAGTTCTTC	CATSDSSENEQFF
TRBV3-1/TRBV3-2	.	TRBJ1-6	.	TGTGCCAGCAGCCAACATGGTTCGCCCCTCCACTTT	CASSQHGSPLHF
TRBV13	TRBD2	TRBJ2-3	once	TGTGCCAGCACCGACTCCCTACTAGCGGGGATCACAGATACGCAGTATTTT	CASTDSLLAGITDTQYF
TRBV11-2	TRBD1	TRBJ1-2	.	TGTGCCAGCAGCTTAGGACAGGGAGTTGGCTACACCTTC	CASSLGQGVGYTF
TRBV7-8	.	TRBJ2-1	.	TGTGCCAGCAGCTTAGCGGGGGGGGGCCTACACAATGAGCAGTTCTTC	CASSLAGGGLHNEQFF
TRBV12-3/TRBV12-4	.	TRBJ2-5	.	TGTGCCAGCACCGTAACAGGGCAAGAGACCCAGTACTTC	CASTVTGQETQYF
TRBV7-9	.	TRBJ2-1	.	TGTGCCAGCACCAGGGACCGCAACAATGAGCAGTTCTTC	CASTRDRNNEQFF
TRBV11-2	TRBD1	TRBJ2-7	.	TGTGCCAGCACCTCAGGACAGGGGGCATACTACGAGCAGTACTTC	CASTSGQGAYYEQYF
TRBV9	TRBD2	TRBJ2-2	.	TGTGCCAGCAGCGTAGTGACTAGCGGGAACACCGGGGAGCTGTTTTTT	CASSVVTSGNTGELFF
TRBV5-6	.	TRBJ2-7	.	TGTGCCAGCAGCCACGGGACGGACGAGCAGTACTTC	CASSHGTDEQYF
TRBV2	TRBD1	TRBJ1-4	.	TGTGCCAGCAGGGGAACAGGGGGCGAAAAACTGTTTTTT	CASRGTGGEKLFF